The clone carrying this TCR beta chain has a count of ten or more. The target antigen is unknown. Study-wide points: Tumor-infiltrating Treg TCR alpha and beta sequences overlapped most with tumor naive CD4+ T cells, then blood naive.

TCRdb analysed the 5' RACE reads with MiXCR anew, one entry per CDR3 protein. Of about 54,000 distinct CDR3 sequences listed, over 15% are singletons. Germline V lookup: CDR1 SEHNR, CDR2 FQNEAQ (reference sequence). The CDR3 totals 15 residues. The V segment lost 3 bases and the J segment 2 bases; nucleotides outside the gene matches: 7. The chain has TRBV7-9 and TRBJ2-7, with 7 positions matching TRBD1. Source material: naive CD4+ T cells sorted from blood. Noted subset: naive CD4+ T cells, CD4+CD45RA+CD25-. This sequence was found in a female donor with breast cancer. CDR3 sequence: CASSFQGELTYEQYF. The CDR3 nucleotides read TGTGCCAGCAGCTTCCAGGGGGAGCTTACCTACGAGCAGTACTTC.